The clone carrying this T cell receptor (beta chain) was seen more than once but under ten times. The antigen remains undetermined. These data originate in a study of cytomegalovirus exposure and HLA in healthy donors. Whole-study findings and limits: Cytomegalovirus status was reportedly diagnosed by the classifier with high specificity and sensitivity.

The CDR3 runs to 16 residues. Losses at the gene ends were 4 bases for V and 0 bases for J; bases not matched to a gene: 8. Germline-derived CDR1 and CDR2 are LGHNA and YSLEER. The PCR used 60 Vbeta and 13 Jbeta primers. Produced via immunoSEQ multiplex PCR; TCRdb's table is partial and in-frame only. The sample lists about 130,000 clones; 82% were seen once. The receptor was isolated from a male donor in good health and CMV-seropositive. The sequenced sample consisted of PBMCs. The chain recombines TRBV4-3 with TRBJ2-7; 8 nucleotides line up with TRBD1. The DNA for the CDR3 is TGCGCCAGCAGCCGACAACTCGACAGGGGCTCCTACGAGCAGTACTTC. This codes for CASSRQLDRGSYEQYF.